These 3 T cell receptor beta chains came from one sample sequenced in a study of spatial heterogeneity in lung cancer. Sample time point: sample taken at primary tumor resection. Sequencing was performed on whole RNA extracted from tumor and nontumor lung tissue, or from frozen PBMC, and the material was left unsorted. TCRdb independently ran MiXCR on the 5' RACE reads; one entry per CDR3 protein. The table has roughly 50,000 distinct CDR3 sequences, approximately 7.6% seen once. Sequencing was performed on PBMCs, taken at surgery. The receptors come from a female donor with early-stage non-small cell lung cancer.

This clonotype was seen a few times. This chain links TRBV5-1 with TRBJ1-1; D is unresolved. V was cut by 0 bases and J by 7 bases, with 19 bases left in between. Germline-derived CDR1 and CDR2 are SGHRS and YFSETQ. The length of the CDR3 is 16 residues. The CDR3 DNA reads TGCGCCAGCAGCTTGGTGGGTAGGGCGTCAATTCATGAAGCTTTCTTT. Translation: CASSLVGRASIHEAFF.

This clonotype was seen many times. The rearrangement joins TRBV2 to TRBJ2-1; 10 bases are shared with TRBD1. Germline V gene lookup returns CDR1 SNHLY and CDR2 FYNNEI. The CDR3 has 13 residues. Unmatched junction bases numbered 1, after V lost 6 bases and J lost 5 bases. The chain's CDR3 is CASRDRGNNEQFF. For the CDR3, the DNA is TGTGCCAGCAGGGACAGGGGGAACAATGAGCAGTTCTTC. Variable domain in full (rest from reference TRBV2 and TRBJ2-1): EPEVTQTPSHQVTQMGQEVILRCVPISNHLYFYWYRQILGQKVEFLVSFYNNEISEKSEIFDDQFSVERPDGSNFTLKIRSTKLEDSAMYFCASRDRGNNEQFFGPGTRLTVL.

This clonotype occurred a few times. The chain joins TRBV30 to TRBJ1-1; maybe TRBD1 (5 bases). Trimming removed 3 bases at V and 3 bases at J, with 8 bases between. The CDR3 contains 12 residues. CDR1 is GTSNPN and CDR2 is SVGIG in the germline V gene (reference sequence). The CDR3 loop is CAWRQEDTEAFF. In nucleotides, the CDR3 is TGTGCCTGGAGACAGGAGGACACTGAAGCTTTCTTT.